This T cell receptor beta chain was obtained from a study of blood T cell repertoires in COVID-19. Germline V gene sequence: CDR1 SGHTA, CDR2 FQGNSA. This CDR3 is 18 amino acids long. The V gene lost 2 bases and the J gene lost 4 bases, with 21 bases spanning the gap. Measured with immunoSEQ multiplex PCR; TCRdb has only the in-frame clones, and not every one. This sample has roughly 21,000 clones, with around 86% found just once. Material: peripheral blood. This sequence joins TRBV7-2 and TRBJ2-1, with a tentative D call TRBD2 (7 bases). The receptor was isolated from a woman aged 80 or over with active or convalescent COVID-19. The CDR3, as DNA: TGTGCCAGCAGCTTATCTCATTCCGCGGGGGCATCATACAATGAGCAGTTCTTC. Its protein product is CASSLSHSAGASYNEQFF.